A single sample is the source of the 4 T cell receptor beta chains below, sequenced in a study of pediatric ulcerative colitis. TCRdb's table, derived via immunoSEQ multiplex PCR, lists solely in-frame clones and lacks some. The sample lists tens of thousands of clones, about 90% seen once, with roughly 1.5% in the top ten. The sample consisted of blood. These TCRs come from a boy aged 5-17 years who was a control in a study of pediatric ulcerative colitis.

The chain carries TRBV30 and TRBJ1-2; D unclear. V dropped 2 bases and J dropped 3 bases, with 16 bases sitting between them. The CDR3 runs to 15 residues. CDR1 is GTSNPN, CDR2 SVGIG, per germline (reference sequence). The CDR3 is CAWSFMGWKDYGYTF. DNA for the CDR3: TGTGCCTGGAGTTTTATGGGGTGGAAGGACTATGGCTACACCTTC.

The V and J genes are TRBV15 and TRBJ1-5, with D tentatively TRBD1 (5 bases). The CDR3 extends over 18 amino acids. V lost 0 bases, J lost 0 bases, and 15 bases lay in between. Germline V gene lookup returns CDR1 LNHNV and CDR2 YYDKDF (reference sequence). CDR3 region: CATSRDARASRSNQPQHF. CDR3 bases: TGTGCCACCAGCAGAGATGCCAGGGCTAGTCGTAGCAATCAGCCCCAGCATTTT.

The V call is TRBV6-1, the J call TRBJ2-2; D is tentatively TRBD1 or TRBD2 (5 bases each). Between the trimmed V and J ends, which lost 3 bases and 3 bases, there was a span of 8 bases. The CDR3 covers 14 residues. CDR1 MNHNS and CDR2 SASEGT come from the germline V gene. The CDR3 sequence is CASSEGVDTGELFF. The CDR3 DNA reads TGTGCCAGCAGTGAGGGGGTTGACACCGGGGAGCTGTTTTTT.

The V call is TRBV7-3, the J call TRBJ2-2; D gene uncertain. The CDR3 is 17 amino acids. Between the trimmed V and J ends, which lost 0 bases and 0 bases, there was a span of 11 bases. CDR1 SGHTA and CDR2 FQGTGA come from the germline V gene. The CDR3 bases are TGTGCCAGCAGCTTAACAGGGTACCTTGCGAACACCGGGGAGCTGTTTTTT. It encodes CASSLTGYLANTGELFF.